These 13 T cell receptor beta chains share one sample of origin, sequenced in a study of blood T cell repertoires in COVID-19. Sequencing used immunoSEQ multiplex PCR; TCRdb keeps in-frame clones, though not all of them. This sample has approximately 170,000 clones; less than 85% occur once, and the top ten carry about 10%. Material for sequencing was peripheral blood. All receptors come from a woman aged 80 or older with active or convalescent COVID-19.

This clone was counted only a few times. This chain links TRBV4-1 with TRBJ1-2, with 7 bases aligning to TRBD1. The germline CDR1 and CDR2 sequences are MGHRA and YSYEKL. Losses at the gene ends were 3 bases for V and 3 bases for J; bases not matched to a gene: 4. This CDR3 is 14 amino acids long. The CDR3 loop is CASSHTGAHYGYTF. CDR3 sequence (DNA): TGCGCCAGCAGCCATACAGGGGCTCACTATGGCTACACCTTC.

This clone appeared once. The chain couples TRBV7-9 to TRBJ1-1; no firm D call. This CDR3 has 13 residues. The V end was cut by 4 bases, the J end by 5 bases, with 11 bases between. From germline, CDR1 is SEHNR and CDR2 FQNEAQ (reference sequence). Written as DNA, the CDR3 is TGTGCCAGCAGCTACCGGGGTGGGACTGAAGCTTTCTTT. This codes for CASSYRGGTEAFF. The full variable domain, completed using reference TRBV7-9 and TRBJ1-1, is DTGVSQNPRHKITKRGQNVTFRCDPISEHNRLYWYRQTLGQGPEFLTYFQNEAQLEKSRLLSDRFSAERPKGSFSTLEIQRTEQGDSAMYLCASSYRGGTEAFFGQGTRLTVV.

The rearrangement joins TRBV9 to TRBJ2-2; 9 bases are shared with TRBD1. This CDR3 is built from 16 residues. Germline assignment: CDR1 SGDLS and CDR2 YYNGEE. Unmatched junction bases numbered 5, after V lost 1 base and J lost 4 bases. In DNA, the CDR3 is TGTGCCAGCAGCGTACGACAGGGGGTCGGCACCGGGGAGCTGTTTTTT. It translates to CASSVRQGVGTGELFF. The variable domain in full, with the rest retrieved from reference TRBV9 and TRBJ2-2, is DSGVTQTPKHLITATGQRVTLRCSPRSGDLSVYWYQQSLDQGLQFLIQYYNGEERAKGNILERFSAQQFPDLHSELNLSSLELGDSALYFCASSVRQGVGTGELFFGEGSRLTVL.

The chain combines TRBV21-1 with TRBJ2-5; the listed D gene, TRBD2, was not tested against the DNA. TRBV21-1 constitutes a pseudogene. The CDR3 sequence is 16 residues long. The DNA for the CDR3 is TGTGCCAGCAGCAAGGGCCTAGCGGACCTCCAAGAGACCCAGTACTTC. Its translation: CASSKGLADLQETQYF.

This rearrangement joins TRBV19 to TRBJ2-3, with 13 bases that match TRBD2. The length of the CDR3 is 17 residues. CDR1 and CDR2 from the germline V gene are LNHDA and SQIVND (reference sequence). V was pared by 7 bases and J by 5 bases, with 12 bases of the junction left unmatched. The CDR3 sequence: CASTGLAGRPGLDTQYF. The CDR3 DNA sequence: TGTGCCAGTACGGGACTAGCGGGACGCCCGGGGTTAGATACGCAGTATTTT.

The chain couples TRBV28 to TRBJ1-1; the D is unclear. The CDR3 loop spans 14 amino acids. Deletions cut 2 bases from V and 1 base from J, with 8 bases between. Looked up from germline, CDR1 is MDHEN and CDR2 is SYDVKM. The CDR3 here is CASSLSAGNTEAFF. CDR3 coding DNA: TGTGCCAGCAGTTTAAGTGCAGGGAACACTGAAGCTTTCTTT.

This clone was seen a single time. The rearrangement links TRBV15 to TRBJ2-2, with 7 nucleotides matching TRBD1. The V gene's germline CDR1 is LNHNV and CDR2 YYDKDF (reference sequence). This CDR3 comprises 14 residues. J gave up 0 bases and V 6 bases, and 1 base lay outside the gene matches. CDR3 DNA sequence: TGTGCCACCAGAGGGACAGCGAACACCGGGGAGCTGTTTTTT. It is translated as CATRGTANTGELFF.

The rearrangement uses TRBV27 and TRBJ2-5; D remains unclear. Trimming took off 6 bases at V and 4 bases at J, with 3 bases between the two ends. This CDR3 has 10 amino acids. CDR1 and CDR2 from the germline V gene are MNHEY and SMNVEV (reference sequence). The CDR3 DNA reads as TGTGCCAGCAGCGGAGAGACCCAGTACTTC. The encoded protein is CASSGETQYF.

A word on this clone: Other DNA sequences from this sample encode an identical CDR3 as well. The chain has TRBV19 and TRBJ1-2; possible D gene TRBD1, 6 bases. CDR3 length: 14 residues. Germline V gives CDR1 LNHDA, CDR2 SQIVND (reference sequence). V lost 3 bases, J lost 3 bases, and 11 bases lay in between. The CDR3 spells CASSIGRGHYGYTF. CDR3 nucleotides: TGTGCCAGTAGTATTGGCAGGGGCCACTATGGCTACACCTTC.

The V and J genes are TRBV5-4 and TRBJ2-5, with TRBD1 as a possible D gene (6 bases). This CDR3 contains 16 residues. Germline V gene sequence: CDR1 SGHNT, CDR2 YYREEE (reference sequence). V was cut by 4 bases and J by 1 base, with 17 bases left in between. CDR3 sequence (DNA): TGTGCCAGCAGCCGCAATCCCGGGACATTCCAAGAGACCCAGTACTTC. Its protein product is CASSRNPGTFQETQYF.

This clone is categorized as medium-sized. This sequence joins TRBV6-5 and TRBJ1-1; D unclear. V was clipped by 0 bases and J by 4 bases, with 6 bases between them. This CDR3 region has 13 residues. Germline CDR1 and CDR2: MNHEY and SVGAGI. The CDR3, as DNA: TGTGCCAGCAGTTACTCTGAGGTCACTGAAGCTTTCTTT. Its translation is CASSYSEVTEAFF.

This clone is a singleton in its sample. The genes are TRBV5-1 and TRBJ1-1; D not resolved. Trimming pared 2 bases from V and 4 bases from J, leaving 12 bases between. Germline CDR1 is SGHRS and CDR2 is YFSETQ. The CDR3 is 14 residues long. The chain's CDR3 is CASSFWGGSTEAFF. The CDR3 DNA is TGCGCCAGCAGCTTTTGGGGAGGGAGCACTGAAGCTTTCTTT.

This clone was recorded only once. The chain joins TRBV6-5 to TRBJ2-3, with TRBD2 matching over 8 bases. Germline CDR1 is MNHEY and CDR2 is SVGAGI. J lost 6 bases, V lost 4 bases, and 9 bases had no gene match. This CDR3 is 15 amino acids long. CDR3 bases: TGTGCCAGCAGTTCCAGCGGGAGCGGGGTGGATACGCAGTATTTT. This sequence encodes CASSSSGSGVDTQYF.